Sequencing of this T cell receptor (beta chain) was carried out in a study of blood T cell repertoires in COVID-19. Study-level information: COVID-19 samples collected from the United States, Italy and Spain covered acute and convalescent phases. T cells, B-cell-depleted T cells, or PBMCs supplied cDNA or gDNA.

As originally analysed: For nucleated cells, counts were estimated from reference gene primer amplification. Profiled with immunoSEQ multiplex PCR; TCRdb holds only in-frame clones, not every one. V and J calls plus clone size are reproduced from that table; the DNA served to infer D and trimming. The top ten clones hold around 1.4% of a sample with hundreds of thousands of clones, about nine tenths of them seen once. CDR3 length: 15 residues. Trimming took off 1 base at V and 0 bases at J, with 9 bases between the two ends. Germline CDR1 is SNHLY and CDR2 is FYNNEI. The material sequenced was peripheral blood. The receptor was isolated from a woman under 40 with active or convalescent COVID-19. The chain carries TRBV2 and TRBJ1-1; D call uncertain. The CDR3 region is CASSEVGSLNTEAFF. The CDR3 coding sequence is TGTGCCAGCAGTGAAGTGGGCAGCTTGAACACTGAAGCTTTCTTT.